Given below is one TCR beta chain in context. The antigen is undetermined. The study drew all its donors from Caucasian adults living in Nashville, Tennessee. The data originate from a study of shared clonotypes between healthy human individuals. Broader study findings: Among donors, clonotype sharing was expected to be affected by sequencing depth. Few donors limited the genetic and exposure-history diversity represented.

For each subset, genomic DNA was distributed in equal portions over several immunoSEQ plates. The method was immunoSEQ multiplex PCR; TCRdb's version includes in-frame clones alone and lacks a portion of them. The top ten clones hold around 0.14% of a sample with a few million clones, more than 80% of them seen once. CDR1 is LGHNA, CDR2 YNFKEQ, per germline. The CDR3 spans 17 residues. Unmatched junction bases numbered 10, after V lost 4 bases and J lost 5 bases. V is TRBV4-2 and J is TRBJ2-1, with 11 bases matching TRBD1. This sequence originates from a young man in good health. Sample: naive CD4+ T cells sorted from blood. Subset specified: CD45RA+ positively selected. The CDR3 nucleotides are TGTGCCAGCAGCCCTTCTCAAAGGACAGGGGGCCACAATGAGCAGTTCTTC. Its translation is CASSPSQRTGGHNEQFF.